The present T cell receptor beta chain was sequenced within a study of OX40 agonist ivuxolimab in advanced cancers. Whole-study context: A history of anti-PD-1, anti-PD-L1 or anti-CTLA-4 therapy was acceptable, and over 30% had some.

TCRdb's copy holds only in-frame clones and misses some; the assay was immunoSEQ multiplex PCR. The sample records 76,000 or so clones, 86% being singletons. This clonotype originated in an adult with an advanced solid tumor such as melanoma, head and neck, liver or kidney cancer. The material was CD4+ or CD8+ T cells sorted from blood, obtained in a trial of the OX40 agonist ivuxolimab.

The CDR3 here is CASSFGTYTDTQYF. CDR3 coding DNA: TGTGCCAGCAGCTTCGGGACCTACACAGATACGCAGTATTTT. The V and J genes are TRBV11-3 and TRBJ2-3; the D gene could be TRBD1 or TRBD2 (5 bases each). V lost 3 bases, J lost 2 bases, and 9 bases lay in between. The germline CDR1 and CDR2 sequences are SGHNT and YENEEA. CDR3 length equals 14 residues.